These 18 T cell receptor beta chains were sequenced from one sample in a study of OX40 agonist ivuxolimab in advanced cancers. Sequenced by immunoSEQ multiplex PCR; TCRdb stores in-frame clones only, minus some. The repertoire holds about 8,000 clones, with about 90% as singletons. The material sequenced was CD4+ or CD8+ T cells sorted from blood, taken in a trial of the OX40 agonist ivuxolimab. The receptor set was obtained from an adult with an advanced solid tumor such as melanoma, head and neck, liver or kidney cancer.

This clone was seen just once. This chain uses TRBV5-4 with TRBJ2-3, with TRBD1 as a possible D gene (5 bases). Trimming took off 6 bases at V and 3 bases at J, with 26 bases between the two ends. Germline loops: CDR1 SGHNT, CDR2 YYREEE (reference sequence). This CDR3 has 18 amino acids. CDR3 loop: CASTTSTGRHPKTDTQYF. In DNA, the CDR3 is TGTGCCAGCACCACGTCTACAGGACGGCACCCCAAAACAGATACGCAGTATTTT.

CDR3 in DNA: TGTGCCAGCAGAATAGGGTTCGGAAACATTCAGTACTTC. Protein product: CASRIGFGNIQYF. The V call is TRBV6-8, the J call TRBJ2-4, with D hard to call. The CDR3 extends over 13 amino acids. Germline-derived CDR1 and CDR2 are MNHGY and SAAAGT. V lost 6 bases to trimming and J lost 6 bases, with 12 bases between them.

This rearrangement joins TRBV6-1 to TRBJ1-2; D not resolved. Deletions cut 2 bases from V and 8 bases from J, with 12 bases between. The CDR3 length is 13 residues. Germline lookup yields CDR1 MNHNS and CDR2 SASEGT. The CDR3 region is CASSESLPKGYTF. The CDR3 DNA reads TGTGCCAGCAGTGAAAGCCTCCCCAAAGGCTACACCTTC.

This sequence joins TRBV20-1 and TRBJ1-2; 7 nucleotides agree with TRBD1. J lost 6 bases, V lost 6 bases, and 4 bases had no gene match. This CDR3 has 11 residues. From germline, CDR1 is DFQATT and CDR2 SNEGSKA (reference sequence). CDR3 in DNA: TGCAGTGCCCGGACAGGAGATGGCTACACCTTC. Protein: CSARTGDGYTF.

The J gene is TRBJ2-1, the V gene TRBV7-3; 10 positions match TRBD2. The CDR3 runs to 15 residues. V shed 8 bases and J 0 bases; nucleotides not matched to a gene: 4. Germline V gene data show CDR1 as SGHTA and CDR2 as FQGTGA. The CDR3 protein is CASGVAGGSYNEQFF. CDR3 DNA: TGTGCCAGCGGAGTAGCGGGGGGCTCCTACAATGAGCAGTTCTTC. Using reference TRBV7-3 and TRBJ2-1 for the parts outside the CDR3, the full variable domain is GAGVSQTPSNKVTEKGKYVELRCDPISGHTALYWYRQSLGQGPEFLIYFQGTGAADDSGLPNDRFFAVRPEGSVSTLKIQRTERGDSAVYLCASGVAGGSYNEQFFGPGTRLTVL.

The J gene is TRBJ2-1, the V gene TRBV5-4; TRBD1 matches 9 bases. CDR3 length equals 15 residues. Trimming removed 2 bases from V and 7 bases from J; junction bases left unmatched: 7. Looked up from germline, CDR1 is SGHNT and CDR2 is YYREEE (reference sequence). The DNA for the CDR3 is TGTGCCAGCAGCTTCCCTATCGACAGGGGGAATGAGCAGTTCTTC. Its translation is CASSFPIDRGNEQFF. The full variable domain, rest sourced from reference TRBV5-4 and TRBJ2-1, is ETGVTQSPTHLIKTRGQQVTLRCSSQSGHNTVSWYQQALGQGPQFIFQYYREEENGRGNFPPRFSGLQFPNYSSELNVNALELDDSALYLCASSFPIDRGNEQFFGPGTRLTVL.

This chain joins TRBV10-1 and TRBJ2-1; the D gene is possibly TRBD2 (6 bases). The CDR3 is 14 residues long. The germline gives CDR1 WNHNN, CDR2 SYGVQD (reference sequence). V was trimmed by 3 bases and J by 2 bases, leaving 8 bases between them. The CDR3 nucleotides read TGCGCCAGCAGTGAAGCGGGCACCTACAATGAGCAGTTCTTC. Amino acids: CASSEAGTYNEQFF.

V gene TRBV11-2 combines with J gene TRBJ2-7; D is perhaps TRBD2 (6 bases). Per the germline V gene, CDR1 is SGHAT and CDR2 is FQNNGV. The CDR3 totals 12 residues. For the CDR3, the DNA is TGTGCCAGCAGCTTATTCGCCGGGGACTTTCACGTC. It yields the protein CASSLFAGDFHV.

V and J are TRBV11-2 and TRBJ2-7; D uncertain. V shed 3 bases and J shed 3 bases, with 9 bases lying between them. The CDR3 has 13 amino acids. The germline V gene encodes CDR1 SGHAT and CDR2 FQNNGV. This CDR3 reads CASSFSLDYEQYV. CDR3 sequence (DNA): TGTGCCAGCAGCTTCTCCCTAGACTACGAGCAGTACGTC.

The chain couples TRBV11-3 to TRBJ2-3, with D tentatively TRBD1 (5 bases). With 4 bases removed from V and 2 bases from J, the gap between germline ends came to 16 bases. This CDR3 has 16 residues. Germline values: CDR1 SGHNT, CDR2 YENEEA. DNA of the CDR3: TGTGCCAGCAGCTCACCCCAGACAGAAACCACAGATACGCAGTATTTT. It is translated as CASSSPQTETTDTQYF.

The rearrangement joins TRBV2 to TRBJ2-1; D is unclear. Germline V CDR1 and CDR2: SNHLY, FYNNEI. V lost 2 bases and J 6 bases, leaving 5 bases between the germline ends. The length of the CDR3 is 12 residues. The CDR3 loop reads CASSETTNEQFF. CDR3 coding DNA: TGTGCCAGCAGTGAAACAACCAATGAGCAGTTCTTC.

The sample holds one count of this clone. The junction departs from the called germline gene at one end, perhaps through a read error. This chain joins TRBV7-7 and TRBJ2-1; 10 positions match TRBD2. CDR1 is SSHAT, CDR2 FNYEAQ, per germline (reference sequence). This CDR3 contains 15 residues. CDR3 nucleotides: TGTGCTAGCAGCTTAGGAGCGGGAGGGCATGATGAGCAGTTCTTC. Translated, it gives CASSLGAGGHDEQFF.

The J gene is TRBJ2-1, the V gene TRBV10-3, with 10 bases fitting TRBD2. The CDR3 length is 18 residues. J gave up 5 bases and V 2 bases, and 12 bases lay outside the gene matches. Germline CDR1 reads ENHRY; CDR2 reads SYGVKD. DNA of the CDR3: TGTGCCATCAGTGAGGTATCGGCTAGCGGGGGTGGGCACAATGAGCAGTTCTTC. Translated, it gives CAISEVSASGGGHNEQFF.

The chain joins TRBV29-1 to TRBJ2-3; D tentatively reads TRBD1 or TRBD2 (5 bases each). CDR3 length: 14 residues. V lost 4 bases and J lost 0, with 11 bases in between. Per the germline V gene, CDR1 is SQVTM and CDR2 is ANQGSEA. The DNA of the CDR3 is TGCAGCGTTGGAGGGGCGACTAGCACAGATACGCAGTATTTT. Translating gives CSVGGATSTDTQYF.

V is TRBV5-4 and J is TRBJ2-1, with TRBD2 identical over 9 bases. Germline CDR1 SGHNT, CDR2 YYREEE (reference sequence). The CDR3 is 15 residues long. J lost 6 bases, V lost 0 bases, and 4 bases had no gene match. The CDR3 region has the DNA TGTGCCAGCAGCTTGGCTGGGACTAGCTCCAATGAGCAGTTCTTC. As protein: CASSLAGTSSNEQFF.

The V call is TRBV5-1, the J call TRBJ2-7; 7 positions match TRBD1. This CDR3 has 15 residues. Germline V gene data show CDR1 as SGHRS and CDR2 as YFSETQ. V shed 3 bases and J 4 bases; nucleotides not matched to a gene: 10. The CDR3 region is CASSWGQGERYEQYF. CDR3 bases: TGCGCCAGCAGCTGGGGGCAGGGGGAGCGATACGAGCAGTACTTC.

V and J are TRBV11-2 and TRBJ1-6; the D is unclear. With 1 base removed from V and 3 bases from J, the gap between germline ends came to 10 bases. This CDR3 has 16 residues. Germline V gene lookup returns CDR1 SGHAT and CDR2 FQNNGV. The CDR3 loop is CASSLGWARYNSPLHF. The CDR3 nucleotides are TGTGCCAGCAGCTTAGGGTGGGCGCGCTATAATTCACCCCTCCACTTT.

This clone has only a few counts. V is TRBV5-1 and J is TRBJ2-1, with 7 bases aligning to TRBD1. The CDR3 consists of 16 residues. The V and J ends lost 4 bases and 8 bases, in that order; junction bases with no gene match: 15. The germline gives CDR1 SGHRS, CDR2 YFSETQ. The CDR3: CASSLSSGGRIHEQFF. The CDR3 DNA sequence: TGCGCCAGCAGCCTCTCCTCAGGGGGTAGGATCCATGAGCAGTTCTTC.